Following are 25 T cell receptor beta chains from one sample sequenced in a study of blood T cell repertoires in COVID-19. Method: immunoSEQ multiplex PCR; TCRdb's copy keeps in-frame clones and lacks some. The sample has hundreds of thousands of clones; roughly nine tenths are singletons. The specimen was PBMCs or T cells enriched from blood (not recorded which). Source of these receptors: a man aged 25-45 years who had recovered from COVID-19.

The gene calls are TRBV19 and TRBJ1-2, with 8 bases aligning to TRBD1. From germline, CDR1 is LNHDA and CDR2 SQIVND (reference sequence). V lost 4 bases and J lost 6; bases outside the gene matches: 4. This CDR3 is 13 amino acids long. In DNA, the CDR3 is TGTGCCAGTAGTAGGACAGGGCCCGATGGCTACACCTTC. As protein: CASSRTGPDGYTF.

The chain uses TRBV9 and TRBJ1-2; D gene ambiguous. The V end was cut by 0 bases, the J end by 11 bases, with 14 bases between. Germline-derived CDR1 and CDR2 are SGDLS and YYNGEE. This CDR3 contains 13 residues. The CDR3 coding sequence is TGTGCCAGCAGCGTAGGGTGGGAGGGATTATACACCTTC. Translation: CASSVGWEGLYTF. The whole variable domain, remainder taken from reference TRBV9 and TRBJ1-2, is DSGVTQTPKHLITATGQRVTLRCSPRSGDLSVYWYQQSLDQGLQFLIQYYNGEERAKGNILERFSAQQFPDLHSELNLSSLELGDSALYFCASSVGWEGLYTFGSGTRLTVV.

The chain combines TRBV6-6 with TRBJ1-1; the match to TRBD1 covers 9 bases. Germline V gene sequence: CDR1 MNHNY, CDR2 SVGAGI (reference sequence). The CDR3 loop spans 17 amino acids. Trimming at V came to 5 bases and at J to 1 base, leaving 11 bases not matched to a gene. The CDR3 nucleotides are TGTGCCAGCAGTCCCAGCGGGCAGGGACAGGGGAACACTGAAGCTTTCTTT. Amino acids: CASSPSGQGQGNTEAFF.

The V and J genes are TRBV7-8 and TRBJ2-7, with D possibly matching TRBD1 (5 bases). Germline V gene data show CDR1 as SGHVS and CDR2 as FQNEAQ. The CDR3 has 15 residues. V lost 3 bases and J 5 bases, leaving 17 bases between the germline ends. CDR3 coding DNA: TGTGCCAGCAGCTTGGGTCTAGGGTTAGGGGACGAGCAGTACTTC. Translated: CASSLGLGLGDEQYF.

The rearrangement uses TRBV29-1 and TRBJ1-2; the D is unclear. The CDR3 is 13 amino acids. Germline CDR1 SQVTM, CDR2 ANQGSEA. V lost 4 bases, J lost 7 bases, and 16 bases lay in between. CDR3 in amino acids: CSVGRGGPAGYTF. As DNA, the CDR3 is TGCAGCGTTGGTCGAGGAGGGCCTGCTGGCTACACCTTC.

The chain combines TRBV5-1 with TRBJ2-5, with TRBD2 matching 14 bases. CDR1 and CDR2 (germline): SGHRS, YFSETQ. CDR3 length equals 16 residues. After removal of 3 bases from V and 2 bases from J, the junction contained 3 bases not matched to a gene. CDR3 nucleotide sequence: TGCGCCAGCAGCTCCGGACTAGCGGGAGGTCAAGAGACCCAGTACTTC. Translated, it gives CASSSGLAGGQETQYF.

CDR3 coding DNA: TGTGCCAGCAGCCAAGACACGACAGGGTTTTGGGAGCAGTACTTC. This encodes CASSQDTTGFWEQYF. The chain is built from TRBV3-1 (or the pseudogene TRBV3-2) and TRBJ2-7; TRBD1 matches at 7 bases. Germline V gene lookup returns CDR1 LGHDT and CDR2 YNNKEL (reference sequence). V gave up 0 bases and J gave up 7 bases; unmatched junction bases: 9. The CDR3 runs to 15 residues.

The chain couples TRBV9 to TRBJ1-3, with D unresolved. Germline V gene sequence: CDR1 SGDLS, CDR2 YYNGEE. The V gene lost 3 bases and the J gene lost 4 bases, with 20 bases spanning the gap. The CDR3 has 17 amino acids. Here the CDR3 reads CASSDPIGGYFGNTIYF. Here the CDR3 DNA reads TGTGCCAGCAGCGACCCTATTGGAGGGTACTTCGGAAACACCATATATTTT.

V is TRBV10-3 and J is TRBJ2-4, with D perhaps TRBD1 (5 bases). The V end was cut by 4 bases, the J end by 0 bases, with 7 bases between. Germline-derived CDR1 and CDR2 are ENHRY and SYGVKD. There are 14 residues in the CDR3. The CDR3 coding sequence is TGTGCCATCAGTGGACAGTTAGCCAAAAACATTCAGTACTTC. Encoded protein: CAISGQLAKNIQYF.

The chain combines TRBV6-5 with TRBJ1-2; unclear D gene. The CDR3 runs to 12 residues. Trimming left V 5 bases short and J 4 bases short, with 8 bases between. Looked up from germline, CDR1 is MNHEY and CDR2 is SVGAGI. The CDR3: CASSTLSYGYTF. CDR3 nucleotides: TGTGCCAGCAGTACGCTCAGCTATGGCTACACCTTC.

V gene TRBV30 combines with J gene TRBJ2-1; TRBD2 aligns across 13 bases. V was clipped by 1 base and J by 6 bases; unmatched bases: 6. Germline loops: CDR1 GTSNPN, CDR2 SVGIG (reference sequence). CDR3 length equals 16 residues. CDR3 bases: TGTGCCTGGAGTGCCGGGACTAGCGGGATTGTCAATGAGCAGTTCTTC. Protein sequence: CAWSAGTSGIVNEQFF.

This chain uses TRBV28 with TRBJ1-5; 12 nucleotides line up with TRBD1. The ends lost 6 bases at V and 5 bases at J; junction bases unmatched: 5. The CDR3 is 15 residues long. The germline V gene has CDR1 MDHEN and CDR2 SYDVKM. The CDR3 coding sequence is TGTGCCAGCAGCTCAGGGACAGGGGGCGATCAGCCCCAGCATTTT. Translating it yields CASSSGTGGDQPQHF.

This rearrangement joins TRBV2 to TRBJ1-1; 9 bases line up with TRBD1. V lost 6 bases, J lost 4 bases, and 6 bases stayed unmatched. Germline assignment: CDR1 SNHLY and CDR2 FYNNEI. CDR3 length: 14 residues. CDR3 region: CASSYPGQGTEAFF. CDR3 coding DNA: TGTGCCAGCAGCTACCCGGGACAGGGCACTGAAGCTTTCTTT.

J is TRBJ1-2 and V is TRBV6-5, with D unclear. The CDR3 sequence is 15 residues long. Germline CDR1 is MNHEY and CDR2 is SVGAGI. Trimming left V 2 bases short and J 4 bases short, with 14 bases between. CDR3 bases: TGTGCCAGCAGTTACATCGCAGGCGCCCGCTATGGCTACACCTTC. Translation gives CASSYIAGARYGYTF.

The rearrangement uses TRBV4-1 and TRBJ2-7; D possibly corresponds to TRBD1 (5 bases). V lost 1 base to trimming and J lost 3 bases, with 10 bases between them. Germline V gene data show CDR1 as MGHRA and CDR2 as YSYEKL. This CDR3 has 14 amino acids. CDR3: CASSQGGDSYEQYF. In nucleotides, the CDR3 is TGCGCCAGCAGCCAAGGAGGAGACAGCTACGAGCAGTACTTC.

This clone was detected only once. The chain links TRBV11-2 to TRBJ2-5; D is undetermined. V lost 0 bases to trimming and J lost 7 bases, with 9 bases between them. Per the germline V gene, CDR1 is SGHAT and CDR2 is FQNNGV. This CDR3 has 13 residues. This CDR3 reads CASSLDLRRTQYF. The CDR3 DNA reads TGTGCCAGCAGCTTAGACCTGCGCCGGACCCAGTACTTC.

The chain couples TRBV28 to TRBJ1-1, with a tentative D call TRBD1 (5 bases). Per the germline V gene, CDR1 is MDHEN and CDR2 is SYDVKM. The ends were cut back, 8 bases at V and 1 base at J, with 8 bases in the middle. This CDR3 is built from 12 residues. The CDR3 sequence: CASGGWNTEAFF. The CDR3 DNA reads TGTGCCAGCGGGGGGTGGAACACTGAAGCTTTCTTT.

This chain joins TRBV15 and TRBJ1-4; tentative D call: TRBD1 (5 bases). Per the germline V gene, CDR1 is LNHNV and CDR2 is YYDKDF (reference sequence). The CDR3 is 14 residues long. The germline V and J ends were trimmed by 2 bases and 4 bases, with 8 bases remaining between them. CDR3 in DNA: TGTGCCACCAGCAGACAGGGTTTTAATGAAAAACTGTTTTTT. As protein: CATSRQGFNEKLFF.

This chain connects TRBV6-5 to TRBJ2-2; the D gene is possibly TRBD1 (6 bases). The V gene lost 8 bases and the J gene lost 0 bases, with 10 bases spanning the gap. The CDR3 has 14 residues. Germline V gene lookup returns CDR1 MNHEY and CDR2 SVGAGI. This chain's CDR3 is CASDWTANTGELFF. DNA for the CDR3: TGTGCCAGCGATTGGACAGCGAACACCGGGGAGCTGTTTTTT.

This chain uses TRBV10-3 with TRBJ2-2; a possible D gene is TRBD2 (5 bases). Germline-derived CDR1 and CDR2 are ENHRY and SYGVKD. The CDR3 extends over 17 amino acids. The ends were cut back, 3 bases at V and 3 bases at J, with 17 bases in the middle. The CDR3 loop reads CAISEPGNGGYTGELFF. CDR3 nucleotides: TGTGCCATCAGTGAACCGGGGAACGGAGGATACACCGGGGAGCTGTTTTTT.

This chain links TRBV30 with TRBJ1-2, with unresolved D. V gave up 4 bases and J gave up 8 bases, with 23 bases separating them. Germline CDR1 is GTSNPN and CDR2 is SVGIG (reference sequence). The CDR3 spans 15 residues. The CDR3 DNA sequence: TGTGCCTGGAAGATGGAGGGAGGTAGGGCGGGCGGCTACACCTTC. Its translation is CAWKMEGGRAGGYTF.

This clone has only one observation. This chain uses TRBV7-9 with TRBJ1-4; D is undetermined. V was pared by 4 bases and J by 3 bases, with 9 bases between. Germline CDR1 SEHNR, CDR2 FQNEAQ (reference sequence). The CDR3 is 14 amino acids. The CDR3: CASSYEQSNEKLFF. For the CDR3, the DNA is TGTGCCAGCAGCTATGAACAGTCTAATGAAAAACTGTTTTTT.

V gene TRBV30 combines with J gene TRBJ2-7; a weak D match, TRBD2 (5 bases). Germline CDR1 reads GTSNPN; CDR2 reads SVGIG (reference sequence). V shed 3 bases and J shed 4 bases, with 19 bases lying between them. CDR3 size: 15 residues. As DNA, the CDR3 is TGTGCCTGGAGCGTAACCGGGAACCGGGTTTACGAGCAGTACTTC. This sequence encodes CAWSVTGNRVYEQYF.

The V and J genes are TRBV5-8 and TRBJ2-7; 8 nucleotides agree with TRBD1. This CDR3 has 14 amino acids. With V trimmed by 3 bases and J by 2 bases, 4 bases remained unmatched. The V gene's germline CDR1 is SGHTS and CDR2 YDEGEE. Here the CDR3 DNA reads TGTGCCAGCAGCTCCGGACAGGGCACCTACGAGCAGTACTTC. This codes for CASSSGQGTYEQYF. The full variable domain, with the rest looked up from reference TRBV5-8 and TRBJ2-7, is EAGVTQSPTHLIKTRGQQATLRCSPISGHTSVYWYQQALGLGLQFLLWYDEGEERNRGNFPPRFSGRQFPNYSSELNVNALELEDSALYLCASSSGQGTYEQYFGPGTRLTVT.

This rearrangement joins TRBV28 to TRBJ2-3, with D perhaps matching TRBD2 (5 bases). The CDR3 has 14 amino acids. The germline V gene has CDR1 MDHEN and CDR2 SYDVKM. Trimming took 3 bases from V and 1 from J, leaving 8 bases between them. The CDR3 DNA follows: TGTGCCAGCAGTTTTTCCGGGGGCACAGATACGCAGTATTTT. Translating it yields CASSFSGGTDTQYF.